These T cell receptor beta chains were read from a single sample in a study of CD4 T cells in relation to SARS-CoV-2 and coronaviruses. Data came from immunoSEQ multiplex PCR; TCRdb stores just in-frame clones and leaves some out. This sample carries roughly 61,000 clones, 86% of them seen once, and the ten largest clones take about 1.4%. The sequenced sample was memory CD4+ T cells from PBMCs. These receptors all stem from a human donor in good health. Each CDR3 is given with its conserved first and last residue. Fields, in order: D gene, clone size, J gene, V gene, CDR3 protein, CDR3 DNA. D genes are given only for firm matches. A clone size is listed for some rows: how often the clone was seen (once, few, many), or a class if it is expanded.

D: TRBD2; size: NA; J: TRBJ2-3; V: TRBV30; CDR3: CAWRPSGRSTDTQYF; DNA: TGTGCCTGGAGGCCCTCCGGGAGGAGCACAGATACGCAGTATTTT
D: TRBD2; size: once; J: TRBJ2-3; V: TRBV2; CDR3: CASRLTSGSGDTQYF; DNA: TGTGCCAGCAGACTGACTAGCGGGAGTGGAGATACGCAGTATTTT
D: TRBD2; size: NA; J: TRBJ2-1; V: TRBV6-5; CDR3: CASRLAGVTYNEQFF; DNA: TGTGCCAGCAGACTAGCGGGTGTTACCTACAATGAGCAGTTCTTC
D: NA; size: NA; J: TRBJ2-1; V: TRBV7-3; CDR3: CASSRQGGDNEQFF; DNA: TGTGCCAGCAGCAGACAGGGAGGAGACAATGAGCAGTTCTTC
D: NA; size: NA; J: TRBJ2-7; V: TRBV2; CDR3: CASSEARGGYEQYF; DNA: TGTGCCAGCAGTGAAGCGCGTGGAGGGTACGAGCAGTACTTC
D: NA; size: few; J: TRBJ1-1; V: TRBV10-3; CDR3: CAISESGRGLTEAFF; DNA: TGTGCCATCAGTGAGTCAGGAAGGGGCCTCACTGAAGCTTTCTTT
D: NA; size: NA; J: TRBJ1-5; V: TRBV7-9; CDR3: CASSSGSFSNQPQHF; DNA: TGTGCCAGCAGCTCAGGGAGTTTTAGCAATCAGCCCCAGCATTTT
D: TRBD1; size: NA; J: TRBJ1-1; V: TRBV15; CDR3: CATSTYRGRNTEAFF; DNA: TGTGCCACCAGCACATACAGGGGGCGAAACACTGAAGCTTTCTTT
D: TRBD1; size: NA; J: TRBJ2-3; V: TRBV11-2; CDR3: CASSLGQGVDTQYF; DNA: TGTGCCAGCAGCTTAGGACAGGGGGTAGATACGCAGTATTTT
D: NA; size: once; J: TRBJ2-3; V: TRBV24-1; CDR3: CATSGNTDTQYF; DNA: TGTGCCACCAGTGGGAACACAGATACGCAGTATTTT
D: TRBD1; size: NA; J: TRBJ1-4; V: TRBV6-1; CDR3: CASSEELDRGEKLFF; DNA: TGTGCCAGCAGTGAAGAACTAGACAGGGGGGAAAAACTGTTTTTT
D: NA; size: few; J: TRBJ2-3; V: TRBV11-3; CDR3: CASSSTGSSTDTQYF; DNA: TGTGCCAGCAGCTCGACGGGGAGTAGCACAGATACGCAGTATTTT
D: NA; size: NA; J: TRBJ1-5; V: TRBV4-2; CDR3: CASSQDRNINQPQHF; DNA: TGTGCCAGCAGCCAAGATAGGAACATCAATCAGCCCCAGCATTTT
D: TRBD2; size: NA; J: TRBJ2-3; V: TRBV27; CDR3: CASSFRTGTMADTQYF; DNA: TGTGCCAGCAGTTTCAGGACGGGGACTATGGCGGATACGCAGTATTTT
D: NA; size: NA; J: TRBJ2-5; V: TRBV18; CDR3: CASSPGRNQETQYF; DNA: TGTGCCAGCTCACCCGGACGGAACCAAGAGACCCAGTACTTC
D: NA; size: NA; J: TRBJ1-2; V: TRBV19; CDR3: CASSAQGRGYGYTF; DNA: TGTGCCAGTAGTGCACAGGGCCGGGGGTATGGCTACACCTTC
D: NA; size: NA; J: TRBJ1-5; V: TRBV21-1; CDR3: CASSNERGFQPQHF; DNA: TGTGCCAGCAGCAATGAGCGGGGGTTCCAGCCCCAGCATTTT
D: TRBD2; size: NA; J: TRBJ2-4; V: TRBV27; CDR3: CASSLSSEGGRARAKNIQYF; DNA: TGTGCCAGCAGTTTATCCTCTGAGGGCGGGAGGGCCCGGGCCAAAAACATTCAGTACTTC
D: TRBD2; size: NA; J: TRBJ2-7; V: TRBV28; CDR3: CASRGSGGVYEQYF; DNA: TGTGCCAGCAGAGGATCGGGGGGTGTGTACGAGCAGTACTTC
D: TRBD1; size: NA; J: TRBJ2-7; V: TRBV7-9; CDR3: CASSSNLQQGTHYEQYF; DNA: TGTGCCAGCAGCTCGAACCTCCAACAGGGGACACACTACGAGCAGTACTTC
D: TRBD1; size: NA; J: TRBJ2-5; V: TRBV19; CDR3: CASSLTGTGIQETQYF; DNA: TGTGCCAGTAGTCTTACCGGGACAGGGATTCAAGAGACCCAGTACTTC
D: TRBD1; size: NA; J: TRBJ1-2; V: TRBV3-1/TRBV3-2; CDR3: CASSQARQGRNGYTF; DNA: TGTGCCAGCAGCCAAGCAAGACAGGGTAGGAATGGCTACACCTTC
D: TRBD1; size: NA; J: TRBJ2-7; V: TRBV7-3; CDR3: CASSPGQGYEQYF; DNA: TGTGCCAGCAGCCCAGGACAGGGGTACGAGCAGTACTTC
D: TRBD1; size: few; J: TRBJ2-2; V: TRBV5-6; CDR3: CASSLVGQGIGELFF; DNA: TGTGCCAGCAGCTTGGTAGGACAGGGAATCGGGGAGCTGTTTTTT
D: NA; size: NA; J: TRBJ2-3; V: TRBV7-8; CDR3: CASSLEQVATDTQYF; DNA: TGTGCCAGCAGCTTAGAACAGGTAGCCACAGATACGCAGTATTTT
D: TRBD2; size: NA; J: TRBJ2-1; V: TRBV13; CDR3: CASSLSGRAMGQFF; DNA: TGTGCCAGCAGCCTGAGCGGGAGAGCTATGGGGCAGTTCTTC
D: NA; size: NA; J: TRBJ1-1; V: TRBV5-1; CDR3: CASTPGGANTEAFF; DNA: TGCGCCAGCACCCCGGGGGGGGCGAACACTGAAGCTTTCTTT
D: NA; size: NA; J: TRBJ1-2; V: TRBV2; CDR3: CASSMDMGFATGYTF; DNA: TGTGCCAGCAGCATGGATATGGGCTTCGCGACCGGCTACACCTTC
D: TRBD2; size: NA; J: TRBJ2-7; V: TRBV30; CDR3: CAWNREGPYEQYF; DNA: TGTGCCTGGAATCGGGAGGGCCCTTACGAGCAGTACTTC
D: TRBD2; size: NA; J: TRBJ2-1; V: TRBV7-6; CDR3: CASSFSAGNYNEQFF; DNA: TGTGCCAGCAGCTTTTCAGCGGGAAACTACAATGAGCAGTTCTTC
D: NA; size: NA; J: TRBJ1-1; V: TRBV5-4; CDR3: CASSLSRDMNTEAFF; DNA: TGTGCCAGCAGCTTGTCCAGAGACATGAACACTGAAGCTTTCTTT
D: NA; size: NA; J: TRBJ2-7; V: TRBV29-1; CDR3: CSAGEYEQYF; DNA: TGCAGCGCCGGGGAATACGAGCAGTACTTC
D: NA; size: NA; J: TRBJ1-1; V: TRBV5-4; CDR3: CASSLGFGRTGAFF; DNA: TGTGCCAGCAGCTTGGGCTTTGGCCGAACCGGCGCTTTCTTT
D: NA; size: once; J: TRBJ1-4; V: TRBV9; CDR3: CASNPSGAVEKLFF; DNA: TGTGCCAGCAACCCCTCTGGGGCCGTTGAAAAACTGTTTTTT
D: NA; size: NA; J: TRBJ1-5; V: TRBV15; CDR3: CATSRAEGYGDQPQHF; DNA: TGTGCCACCAGCAGGGCCGAGGGTTACGGGGATCAGCCCCAGCATTTT
D: TRBD2; size: NA; J: TRBJ2-2; V: TRBV30; CDR3: CAWSAKAGFNTGELFF; DNA: TGTGCCTGGAGTGCCAAAGCGGGATTTAACACCGGGGAGCTGTTTTTT
D: NA; size: NA; J: TRBJ1-4; V: TRBV7-9; CDR3: CASSPSQGGREKLFF; DNA: TGTGCCAGCAGCCCCTCCCAGGGCGGTCGGGAAAAACTGTTTTTT
D: TRBD1; size: NA; J: TRBJ1-5; V: TRBV19; CDR3: CASNFGTGVNQPQHF; DNA: TGTGCCAGTAATTTTGGGACAGGGGTGAATCAGCCCCAGCATTTT
D: TRBD2; size: NA; J: TRBJ2-1; V: TRBV3-1/TRBV3-2; CDR3: CASSQGLAGGGSREQFF; DNA: TGTGCCAGCAGCCAAGGACTAGCGGGAGGGGGGAGTCGTGAGCAGTTCTTC
D: TRBD2; size: NA; J: TRBJ2-1; V: TRBV27; CDR3: CASRGPGGRESYNEQFF; DNA: TGTGCCAGCCGGGGTCCGGGGGGGAGGGAGTCCTACAATGAGCAGTTCTTC
D: TRBD1; size: NA; J: TRBJ1-2; V: TRBV28; CDR3: CASSLGGQGHGYTF; DNA: TGTGCCAGCAGTTTAGGGGGACAGGGACATGGCTACACCTTC